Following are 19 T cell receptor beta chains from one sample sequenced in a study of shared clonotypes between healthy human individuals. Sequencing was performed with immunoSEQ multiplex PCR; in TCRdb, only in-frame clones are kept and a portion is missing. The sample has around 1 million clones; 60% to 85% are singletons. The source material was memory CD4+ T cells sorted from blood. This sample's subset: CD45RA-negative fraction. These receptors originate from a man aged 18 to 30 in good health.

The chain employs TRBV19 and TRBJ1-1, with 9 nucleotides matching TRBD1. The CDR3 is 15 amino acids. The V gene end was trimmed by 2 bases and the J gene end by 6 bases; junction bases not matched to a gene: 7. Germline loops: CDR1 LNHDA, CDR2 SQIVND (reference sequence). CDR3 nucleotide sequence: TGTGCCAGTAGTATAACCGGGACAGGGCAGGCTGAAGCTTTCTTT. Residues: CASSITGTGQAEAFF.

CDR3 DNA sequence: TGTGCCAGCAGCCGGACAGGGGGAGGTTTACAGCCCCAGCATTTT. Its protein is CASSRTGGGLQPQHF. This sequence joins TRBV5-8 and TRBJ1-5; TRBD1 agrees at 10 bases. This CDR3 spans 15 amino acids. The V gene end was trimmed by 4 bases and the J gene end by 7 bases; junction bases not matched to a gene: 8. Germline CDR1 is SGHTS and CDR2 is YDEGEE.

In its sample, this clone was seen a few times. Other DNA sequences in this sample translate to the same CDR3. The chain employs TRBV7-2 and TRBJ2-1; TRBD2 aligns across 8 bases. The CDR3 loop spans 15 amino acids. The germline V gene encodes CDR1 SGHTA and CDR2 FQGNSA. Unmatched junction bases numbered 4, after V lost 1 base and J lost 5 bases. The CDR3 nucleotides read TGTGCCAGCAGCTTAGGACTAGCGAGACACAATGAGCAGTTCTTC. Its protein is CASSLGLARHNEQFF.

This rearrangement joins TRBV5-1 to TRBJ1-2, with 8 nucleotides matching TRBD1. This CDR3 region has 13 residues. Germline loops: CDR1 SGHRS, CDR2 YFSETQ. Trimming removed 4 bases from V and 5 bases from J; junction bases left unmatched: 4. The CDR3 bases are TGCGCCAGCAGCACTGACAGGGGTTATGGCTACACCTTC. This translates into CASSTDRGYGYTF.

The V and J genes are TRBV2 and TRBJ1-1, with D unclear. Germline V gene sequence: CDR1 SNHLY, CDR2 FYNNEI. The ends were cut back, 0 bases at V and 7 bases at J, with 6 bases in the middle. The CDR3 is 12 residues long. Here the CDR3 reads CASSEARLEAFF. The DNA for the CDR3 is TGTGCCAGCAGTGAAGCGCGACTTGAAGCTTTCTTT.

CDR3 DNA: TGTGCCAGCAGCATCAGGGGGCGCGGAGCTTTCTTT. It codes for CASSIRGRGAFF. The chain has TRBV28 and TRBJ1-1; 8 bases match TRBD1. Germline V lookup: CDR1 MDHEN, CDR2 SYDVKM. This CDR3 is 12 amino acids long. The V gene end was trimmed by 6 bases and the J gene end by 10 bases; junction bases not matched to a gene: 7.

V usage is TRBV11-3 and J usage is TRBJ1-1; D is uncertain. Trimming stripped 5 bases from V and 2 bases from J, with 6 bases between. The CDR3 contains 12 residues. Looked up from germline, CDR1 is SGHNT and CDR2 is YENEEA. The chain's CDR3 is CASSGINTEAFF. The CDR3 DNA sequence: TGTGCCAGCAGCGGGATAAACACTGAAGCTTTCTTT.

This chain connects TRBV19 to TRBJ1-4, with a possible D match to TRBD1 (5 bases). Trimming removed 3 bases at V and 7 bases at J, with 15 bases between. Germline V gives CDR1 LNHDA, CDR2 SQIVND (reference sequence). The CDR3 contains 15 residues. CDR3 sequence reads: CASSIGGTGREKLFF. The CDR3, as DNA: TGTGCCAGTAGTATCGGTGGGACGGGACGTGAAAAACTGTTTTTT.

The CDR3: CASRAGTGDLYEQFF. The CDR3 DNA sequence: TGTGCCAGCCGGGCCGGGACAGGGGACCTCTATGAGCAGTTCTTC. The chain combines TRBV2 with TRBJ2-1; 10 bases are a match to TRBD1. CDR1 is SNHLY, CDR2 FYNNEI, per germline. This CDR3 has 15 amino acids. V lost 8 bases, J lost 8 bases, and 12 bases stayed unmatched. Combining the CDR3 with reference TRBV2 and TRBJ2-1 gives the whole variable domain EPEVTQTPSHQVTQMGQEVILRCVPISNHLYFYWYRQILGQKVEFLVSFYNNEISEKSEIFDDQFSVERPDGSNFTLKIRSTKLEDSAMYFCASRAGTGDLYEQFFGPGTRLTVL.

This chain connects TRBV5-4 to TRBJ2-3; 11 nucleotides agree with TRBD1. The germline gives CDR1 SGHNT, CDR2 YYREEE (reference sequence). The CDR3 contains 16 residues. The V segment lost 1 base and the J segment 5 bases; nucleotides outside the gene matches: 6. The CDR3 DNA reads TGTGCCAGCAGCTTGATCGGACAGGGGGCGAGAGATACGCAGTATTTT. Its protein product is CASSLIGQGARDTQYF.

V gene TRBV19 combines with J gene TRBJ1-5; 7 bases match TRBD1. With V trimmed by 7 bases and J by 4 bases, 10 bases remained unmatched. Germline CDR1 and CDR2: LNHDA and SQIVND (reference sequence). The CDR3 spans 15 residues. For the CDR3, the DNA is TGTGCCAGTACCCCGCTAGGGGGCGGGAATCAGCCCCAGCATTTT. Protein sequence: CASTPLGGGNQPQHF.

Written as DNA, the CDR3 is TGTGCCAGCAGCTACGGCTACGAGCAGTACTTC. Translation gives CASSYGYEQYF. This chain links TRBV11-2 with TRBJ2-7; D remains ambiguous. The CDR3 has 11 residues. The germline V gene has CDR1 SGHAT and CDR2 FQNNGV. Trimming stripped 4 bases from V and 3 bases from J, with 4 bases between.

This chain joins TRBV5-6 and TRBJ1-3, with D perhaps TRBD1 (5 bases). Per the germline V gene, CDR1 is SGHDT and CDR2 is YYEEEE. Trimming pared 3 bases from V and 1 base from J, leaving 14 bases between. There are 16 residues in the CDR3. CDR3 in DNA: TGTGCCAGCAGCTGGGACGGACTTATTTCTGGAAACACCATATATTTT. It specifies CASSWDGLISGNTIYF.

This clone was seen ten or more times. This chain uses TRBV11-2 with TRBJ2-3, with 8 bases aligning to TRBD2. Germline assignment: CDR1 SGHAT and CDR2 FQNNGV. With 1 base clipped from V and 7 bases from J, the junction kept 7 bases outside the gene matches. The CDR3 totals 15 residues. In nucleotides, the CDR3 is TGTGCCAGCAGCTTAGCGGGAGGGTATTCGAATACGCAGTATTTT. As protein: CASSLAGGYSNTQYF.

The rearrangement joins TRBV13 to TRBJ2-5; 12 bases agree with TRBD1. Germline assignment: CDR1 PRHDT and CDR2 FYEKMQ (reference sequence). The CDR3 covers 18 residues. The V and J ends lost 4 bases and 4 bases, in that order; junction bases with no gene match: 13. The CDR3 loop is CASSYLLGGQGARETQYF. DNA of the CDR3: TGTGCCAGCAGCTATTTACTGGGGGGACAGGGGGCAAGAGAGACCCAGTACTTC.

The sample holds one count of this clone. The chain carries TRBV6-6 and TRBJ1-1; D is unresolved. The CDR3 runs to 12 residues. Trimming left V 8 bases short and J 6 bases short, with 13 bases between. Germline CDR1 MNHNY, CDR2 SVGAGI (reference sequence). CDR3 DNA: TGTGCCAGCGGTGGGCAGGTCGCTGAAGCTTTCTTT. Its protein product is CASGGQVAEAFF.

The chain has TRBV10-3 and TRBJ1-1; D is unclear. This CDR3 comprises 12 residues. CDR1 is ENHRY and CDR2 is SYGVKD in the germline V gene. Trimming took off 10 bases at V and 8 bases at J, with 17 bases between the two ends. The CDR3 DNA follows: TGTGCCACCCTATCAACTTGGGAGGAAGCTTTCTTT. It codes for CATLSTWEEAFF.

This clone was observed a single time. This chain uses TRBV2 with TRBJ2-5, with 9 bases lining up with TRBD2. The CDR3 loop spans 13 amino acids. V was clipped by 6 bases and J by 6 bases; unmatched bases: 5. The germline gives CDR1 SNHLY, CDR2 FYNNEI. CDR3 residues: CASRSTSGKTQYF. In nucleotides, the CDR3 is TGTGCCAGCAGGTCGACTAGCGGAAAGACCCAGTACTTC.

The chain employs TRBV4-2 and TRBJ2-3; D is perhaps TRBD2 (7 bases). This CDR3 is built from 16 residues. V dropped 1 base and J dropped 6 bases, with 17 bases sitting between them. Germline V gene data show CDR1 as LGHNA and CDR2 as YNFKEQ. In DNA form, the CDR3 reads TGTGCCAGCAGCCAAGGGCCTCCAGGGAGGGGGGATACGCAGTATTTT. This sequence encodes CASSQGPPGRGDTQYF.